Following are 15 T cell receptor beta chains from one sample sequenced in a study of cytomegalovirus exposure and HLA in healthy donors. It was with 60 Vbeta and 13 Jbeta primers that the PCR ran. Libraries were prepared by immunoSEQ multiplex PCR; TCRdb keeps only in-frame clonotypes and omits some of them. The table records roughly 150,000 clones, 84% of them present only once. The specimen sequenced was PBMCs. Receptor source: a boy younger than 10 in good health and CMV-seronegative.

The rearrangement links TRBV11-2 to TRBJ1-2; no reliable D call. Germline V gene lookup returns CDR1 SGHAT and CDR2 FQNNGV. V was shortened by 5 bases and J by 5 bases, with 21 bases between the two germline ends. The CDR3 loop spans 16 amino acids. The CDR3 here is CASSLAAQAFLYGYTF. CDR3 coding DNA: TGTGCCAGCAGCCTAGCAGCTCAGGCTTTTTTATATGGCTACACCTTC.

The chain employs TRBV6-1 and TRBJ1-1; tentatively, D is TRBD1 (5 bases). V lost 4 bases and J lost 5, with 17 bases in between. Per germline, CDR1 MNHNS and CDR2 SASEGT. This CDR3 is built from 15 residues. As DNA, the CDR3 is TGTGCCAGCAGTGTAGAGGCGGGGGGAGGTACTGAAGCTTTCTTT. Translated: CASSVEAGGGTEAFF.

The chain recombines TRBV27 with TRBJ1-2; weak D call: TRBD1 (6 bases). Germline values: CDR1 MNHEY, CDR2 SMNVEV (reference sequence). V lost 3 bases and J 7 bases, leaving 12 bases between the germline ends. The CDR3 is made up of 13 amino acids. CDR3 protein: CASSLSRGFGYTF. The DNA for the CDR3 is TGTGCCAGCAGTTTGAGTAGGGGGTTTGGCTACACCTTC.

This clone was counted only a few times. The rearrangement uses TRBV2 and TRBJ1-1; 8 bases are a match to TRBD1. The germline V gene encodes CDR1 SNHLY and CDR2 FYNNEI. With V trimmed by 6 bases and J by 7 bases, 10 bases remained unmatched. The CDR3 contains 14 residues. CDR3 sequence: CASSDVTGVDEAFF. CDR3 nucleotide sequence: TGTGCCAGCAGCGACGTGACAGGGGTTGATGAAGCTTTCTTT.

The chain recombines TRBV7-8 with TRBJ1-1; D is unclear. The CDR3 loop spans 15 amino acids. Germline CDR1 SGHVS, CDR2 FQNEAQ. Trimming removed 1 base from V and 1 base from J, with 10 bases in between. The CDR3 sequence: CASSLGVLGNTEAFF. As DNA, the CDR3 is TGTGCCAGCAGCTTAGGCGTACTAGGGAACACTGAAGCTTTCTTT.

The V gene is TRBV28, the J gene TRBJ2-1; 7 bases agree with TRBD1. With 5 bases clipped from V and 2 bases from J, the junction kept 6 bases outside the gene matches. The germline CDR1 and CDR2 sequences are MDHEN and SYDVKM. CDR3 length equals 15 residues. The CDR3 is CASSPHDRAYNEQFF. In DNA form, the CDR3 reads TGTGCCAGCAGTCCCCACGACAGGGCCTACAATGAGCAGTTCTTC.

V gene TRBV7-2 combines with J gene TRBJ2-3; the match to TRBD2 covers 11 bases. CDR3 length: 16 residues. Germline values: CDR1 SGHTA, CDR2 FQGNSA. With V trimmed by 2 bases and J by 0 bases, 1 base remained unmatched. CDR3 coding DNA: TGTGCCAGCAGCTTACGGACTAGCGGGAGCACAGATACGCAGTATTTT. As protein: CASSLRTSGSTDTQYF.

The rearrangement uses TRBV7-9 and TRBJ1-1, with 10 bases lining up with TRBD1. After removal of 5 bases from V and 6 bases from J, the junction contained 9 bases not matched to a gene. Germline loops: CDR1 SEHNR, CDR2 FQNEAQ (reference sequence). This CDR3 comprises 15 residues. The CDR3: CASSSPGTGVAEAFF. The CDR3 DNA sequence: TGTGCCAGCAGCAGCCCCGGGACAGGGGTCGCTGAAGCTTTCTTT.

This chain uses TRBV7-3 with TRBJ2-5, with D perhaps matching TRBD1 (5 bases). The CDR3 totals 15 residues. CDR1 is SGHTA, CDR2 FQGTGA, per germline. The germline V and J ends were trimmed by 1 base and 3 bases, with 12 bases remaining between them. CDR3 DNA sequence: TGTGCCAGCAGCTTAAGTTGGGCCAGGGAAGAGACCCAGTACTTC. Translation gives CASSLSWAREETQYF.

The chain has TRBV4-2 and TRBJ2-7; TRBD2 agrees at 8 bases. CDR1 and CDR2 from the germline V gene are LGHNA and YNFKEQ. The ends lost 1 base at V and 5 bases at J; junction bases unmatched: 16. The CDR3 contains 18 residues. The DNA for the CDR3 is TGTGCCAGCAGCCAAGGTCAGAGGCGCGGTGGAGCGGGAGACGAGCAGTACTTC. As protein: CASSQGQRRGGAGDEQYF.

The J gene is TRBJ1-1, the V gene TRBV9, with D maybe TRBD1 (6 bases). The CDR3 length is 18 residues. The germline V gene encodes CDR1 SGDLS and CDR2 YYNGEE. Trimming shortened V by 0 bases and J by 3 bases, and 21 bases separated the two germline ends. The CDR3 coding sequence is TGTGCCAGCAGCGTAGTGTGCGTACAGGGCAAGTGGGACACTGAAGCTTTCTTT. Its protein product is CASSVVCVQGKWDTEAFF.

The V and J genes are TRBV19 and TRBJ2-2; no firm D call. Germline V lookup: CDR1 LNHDA, CDR2 SQIVND (reference sequence). V was cut by 5 bases and J by 0 bases, with 7 bases left in between. The CDR3 consists of 14 residues. CDR3 nucleotide sequence: TGTGCCAGTAGTGTCGTTCCGAACACCGGGGAGCTGTTTTTT. This encodes CASSVVPNTGELFF.

V and J are TRBV7-2 and TRBJ2-1, with 7 nucleotides matching TRBD2. The CDR3 is 16 residues long. J lost 2 bases, V lost 5 bases, and 9 bases had no gene match. Germline CDR1 SGHTA, CDR2 FQGNSA. CDR3 sequence reads: CASSLAGSGAYNEQFF. DNA for the CDR3: TGTGCCAGCAGCCTCGCCGGAAGCGGGGCCTACAATGAGCAGTTCTTC.

V is TRBV7-9 and J is TRBJ1-2, with D maybe TRBD1 (6 bases). V was pared by 4 bases and J by 3 bases, with 15 bases between. The CDR3 has 15 amino acids. Germline V gives CDR1 SEHNR, CDR2 FQNEAQ (reference sequence). CDR3 DNA: TGTGCCAGCAGCTCCGTCCAGGGGTGGGACTATGGCTACACCTTC. It is translated as CASSSVQGWDYGYTF.

This chain uses TRBV2 with TRBJ2-5, with D perhaps matching TRBD2 (6 bases). The J call could be wrong; TRBJ2-7 is a better fit for the DNA end. This CDR3 comprises 15 residues. Per germline, CDR1 SNHLY and CDR2 FYNNEI. CDR3 nucleotide sequence: TGTGCCAGCAGTGGAATAGCGGAAAGCTCCTACGAGCAGTACTTC. The encoded protein is CASSGIAESSYEQYF.